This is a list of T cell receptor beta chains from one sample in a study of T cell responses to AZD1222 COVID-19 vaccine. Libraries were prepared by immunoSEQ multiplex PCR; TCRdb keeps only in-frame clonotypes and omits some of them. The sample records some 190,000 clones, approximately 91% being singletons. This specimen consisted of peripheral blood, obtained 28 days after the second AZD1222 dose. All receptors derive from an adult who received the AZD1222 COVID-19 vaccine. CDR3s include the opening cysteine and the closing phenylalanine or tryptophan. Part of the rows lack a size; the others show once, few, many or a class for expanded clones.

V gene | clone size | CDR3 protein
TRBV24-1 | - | CASRTGDIYGYTF
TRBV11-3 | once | CASSLDRDVSTDTQYF
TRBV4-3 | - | CASSPGRGNYGYTF
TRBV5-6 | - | CASSRAEDRGWYGYTF
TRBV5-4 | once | CASSLRTGRGNTEAFF
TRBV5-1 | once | CASSLTGTGGSNEQFF
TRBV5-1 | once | CASQMGGLDTGELFF
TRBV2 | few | CASSPGLAGDPPGELFF
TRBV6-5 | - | CASSRTVYNEQFF
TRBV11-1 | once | CASSSRSGYNEQFF